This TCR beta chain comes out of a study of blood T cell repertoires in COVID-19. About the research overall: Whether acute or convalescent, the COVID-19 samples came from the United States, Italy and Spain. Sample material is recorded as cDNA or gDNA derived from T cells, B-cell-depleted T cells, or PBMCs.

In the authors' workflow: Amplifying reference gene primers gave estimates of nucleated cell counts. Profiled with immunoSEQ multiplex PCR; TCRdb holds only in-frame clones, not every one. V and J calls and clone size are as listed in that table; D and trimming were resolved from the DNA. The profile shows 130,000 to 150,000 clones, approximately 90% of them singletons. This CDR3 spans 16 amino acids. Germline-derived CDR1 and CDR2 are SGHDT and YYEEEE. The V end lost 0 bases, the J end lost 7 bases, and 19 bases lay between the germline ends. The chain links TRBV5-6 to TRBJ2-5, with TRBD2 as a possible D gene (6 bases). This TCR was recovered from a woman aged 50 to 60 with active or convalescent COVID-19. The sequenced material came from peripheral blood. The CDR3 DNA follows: TGTGCCAGCAGCTTGGCCGCGGACTACCGCAAGAGGACCCAGTACTTC. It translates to CASSLAADYRKRTQYF.